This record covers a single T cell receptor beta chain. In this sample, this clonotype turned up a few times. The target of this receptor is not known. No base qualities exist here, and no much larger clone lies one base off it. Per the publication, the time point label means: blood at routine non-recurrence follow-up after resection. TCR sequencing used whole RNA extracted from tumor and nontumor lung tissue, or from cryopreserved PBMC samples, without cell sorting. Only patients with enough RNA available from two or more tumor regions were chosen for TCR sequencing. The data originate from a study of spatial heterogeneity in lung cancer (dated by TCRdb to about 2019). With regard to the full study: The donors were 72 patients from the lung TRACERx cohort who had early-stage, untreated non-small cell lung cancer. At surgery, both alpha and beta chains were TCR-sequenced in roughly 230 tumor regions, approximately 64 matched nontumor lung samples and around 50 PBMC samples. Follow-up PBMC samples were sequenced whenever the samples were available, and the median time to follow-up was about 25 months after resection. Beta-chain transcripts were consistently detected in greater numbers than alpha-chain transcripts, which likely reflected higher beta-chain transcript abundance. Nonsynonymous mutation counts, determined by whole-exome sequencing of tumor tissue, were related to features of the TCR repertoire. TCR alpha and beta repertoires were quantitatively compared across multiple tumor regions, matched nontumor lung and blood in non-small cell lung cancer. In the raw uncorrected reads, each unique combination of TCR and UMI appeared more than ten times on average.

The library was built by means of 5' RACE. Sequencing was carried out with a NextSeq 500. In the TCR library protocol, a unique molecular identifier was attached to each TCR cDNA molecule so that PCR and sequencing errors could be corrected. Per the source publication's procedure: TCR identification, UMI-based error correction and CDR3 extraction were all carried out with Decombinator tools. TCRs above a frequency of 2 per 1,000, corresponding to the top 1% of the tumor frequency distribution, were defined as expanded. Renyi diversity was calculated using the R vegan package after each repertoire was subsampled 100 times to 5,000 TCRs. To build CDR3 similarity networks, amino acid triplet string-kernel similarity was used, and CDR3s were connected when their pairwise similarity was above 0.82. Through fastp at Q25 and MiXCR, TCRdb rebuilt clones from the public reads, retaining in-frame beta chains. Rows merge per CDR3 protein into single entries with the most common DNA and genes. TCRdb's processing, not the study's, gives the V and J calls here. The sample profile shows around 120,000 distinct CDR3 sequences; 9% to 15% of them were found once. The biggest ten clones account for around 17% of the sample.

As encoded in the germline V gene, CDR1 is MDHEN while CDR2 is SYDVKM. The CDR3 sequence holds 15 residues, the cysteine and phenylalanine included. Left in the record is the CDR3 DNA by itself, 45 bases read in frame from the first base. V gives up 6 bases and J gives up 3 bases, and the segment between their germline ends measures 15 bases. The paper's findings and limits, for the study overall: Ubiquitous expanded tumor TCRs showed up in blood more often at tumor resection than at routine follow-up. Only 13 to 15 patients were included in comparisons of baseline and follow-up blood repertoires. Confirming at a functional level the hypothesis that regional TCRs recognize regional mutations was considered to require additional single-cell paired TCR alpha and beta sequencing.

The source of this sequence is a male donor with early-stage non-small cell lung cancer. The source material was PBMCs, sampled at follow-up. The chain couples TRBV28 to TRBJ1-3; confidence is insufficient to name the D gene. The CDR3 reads CASSAGGIGGNTIYF. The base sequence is TGTGCCAGCAGCGCCGGAGGGATAGGTGGAAACACCATATATTTT.